The 7 T cell receptor beta chains below come from one sample, sequenced in a study of cytomegalovirus exposure and HLA in healthy donors. Using immunoSEQ multiplex PCR, the repertoire was profiled, and TCRdb retains in-frame clones only, with some absent. The sample yields fewer than 200,000 clones, 91% seen once. Sequencing used PBMCs. The receptors come from a woman younger than 30 in good health and CMV-seropositive.

This clone has a single count. The chain joins TRBV7-9 to TRBJ2-7, with 7 bases lining up with TRBD1. V dropped 6 bases and J dropped 3; count of bases not matched to a gene: 5. Per the germline V gene, CDR1 is SEHNR and CDR2 is FQNEAQ (reference sequence). The CDR3 covers 13 residues. Here the CDR3 DNA reads TGTGCCAGCAGTACAGGGGCGGGCTACGAGCAGTACTTC. This codes for CASSTGAGYEQYF.

This chain connects TRBV30 to TRBJ1-4, with TRBD1 matching over 7 bases. Germline lookup yields CDR1 GTSNPN and CDR2 SVGIG (reference sequence). Trimming removed 1 base from V and 7 bases from J; junction bases left unmatched: 6. The CDR3 spans 14 residues. The chain's CDR3 is CAWSDHRGFEKLFF. The DNA for the CDR3 is TGTGCCTGGAGTGACCACAGGGGATTTGAAAAACTGTTTTTT.

The chain is built from TRBV5-1 and TRBJ1-1; 10 bases map to TRBD1. J was trimmed by 4 bases and V by 0 bases; bases with no gene match: 6. The V gene's germline CDR1 is SGHRS and CDR2 YFSETQ. CDR3 size: 16 residues. CDR3 region: CASSLGTGGFGTEAFF. CDR3 DNA sequence: TGCGCCAGCAGCTTGGGGACAGGGGGATTCGGCACTGAAGCTTTCTTT.

The chain is built from TRBV5-1 and TRBJ1-1; D is unresolved. V was shortened by 0 bases and J by 7 bases, with 7 bases between the two germline ends. Germline CDR1 SGHRS, CDR2 YFSETQ. This CDR3 has 12 residues. CDR3 bases: TGCGCCAGCAGCTTGGGACTGGGTGAAGCTTTCTTT. Protein sequence: CASSLGLGEAFF.

This clone is a singleton in its sample. V and J are TRBV28 and TRBJ2-7, with 8 bases identical to TRBD1. The V segment lost 5 bases and the J segment 6 bases; nucleotides outside the gene matches: 12. Per germline, CDR1 MDHEN and CDR2 SYDVKM. There are 15 residues in the CDR3. This CDR3 reads CASSPTTARGPEQYF. The CDR3, as DNA: TGTGCCAGCAGTCCCACGACAGCCAGGGGGCCCGAGCAGTACTTC.

The rearrangement uses TRBV5-6 and TRBJ2-7, with TRBD2 as a possible D gene (5 bases). The CDR3 has 15 residues. CDR1 is SGHDT and CDR2 is YYEEEE in the germline V gene. The V gene lost 2 bases and the J gene lost 0 bases, with 12 bases spanning the gap. The CDR3 coding sequence is TGTGCCAGCAGCTTTCTAGCCCGGAACTCCTACGAGCAGTACTTC. Residues: CASSFLARNSYEQYF.

The genes are TRBV13 and TRBJ2-3; D may be TRBD2 (6 bases). The germline V gene has CDR1 PRHDT and CDR2 FYEKMQ (reference sequence). The CDR3 runs 14 residues. V was clipped by 8 bases and J by 6 bases, with 18 bases between them. CDR3 in DNA: TGTGCCAGCGACGGGGGTACCTCCGGGGATACGCAGTATTTT. Protein sequence: CASDGGTSGDTQYF.